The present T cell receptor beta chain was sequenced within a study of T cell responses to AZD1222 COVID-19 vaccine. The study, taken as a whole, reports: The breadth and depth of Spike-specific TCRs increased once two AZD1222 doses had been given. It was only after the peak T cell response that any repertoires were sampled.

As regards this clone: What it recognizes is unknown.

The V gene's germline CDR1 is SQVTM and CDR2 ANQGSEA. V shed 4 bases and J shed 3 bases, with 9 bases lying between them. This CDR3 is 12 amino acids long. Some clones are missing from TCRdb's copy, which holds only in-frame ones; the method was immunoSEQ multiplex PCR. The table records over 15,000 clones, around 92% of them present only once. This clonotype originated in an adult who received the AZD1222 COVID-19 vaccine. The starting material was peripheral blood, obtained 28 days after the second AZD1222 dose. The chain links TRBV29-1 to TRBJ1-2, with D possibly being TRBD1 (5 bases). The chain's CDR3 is CSVAAGYYGYTF. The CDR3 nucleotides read TGCAGCGTTGCAGCAGGGTACTATGGCTACACCTTC.